This is a list of T cell receptor beta chains from one sample in a study of blood T cell repertoires in COVID-19. Sequencing was performed with immunoSEQ multiplex PCR; in TCRdb, only in-frame clones are kept and a portion is missing. The sample has tens of thousands of clones; 75% to 90% are singletons. Material: peripheral blood. The receptors were gathered from a man in his fifties or sixties with active COVID-19. The CDR3 runs from the conserved cysteine through the conserved F or W. The D gene is left open where the match is weak. The size field is filled for only some rows; it gives once, few, many or a size class.

>TRBV9|.|.|TRBJ2-5
CASSVGTSTTSHIETQYF
TGTGCCAGCAGCGTAGGAACCTCAACTACTAGCCACATCGAGACCCAGTACTTC
>TRBV6-1|.|.|TRBJ2-3
CASSASIGNSLGTQYF
TGTGCCAGCAGTGCGAGCATCGGGAATAGTTTGGGGACGCAGTATTTT
>TRBV18|.|.|TRBJ2-5
CASSPRIGRETQYF
TGTGCCAGCTCACCACGGATTGGGAGGGAGACCCAGTACTTC
>TRBV28|.|.|TRBJ1-1
CASSLSGDTEAFF
TGTGCCAGCAGTTTATCCGGGGACACTGAAGCTTTCTTT
>TRBV5-4|.|TRBD1|TRBJ1-6
CASSFSQGVSSPLHF
TGTGCCAGCAGCTTTAGTCAGGGGGTTAGTTCACCCCTCCACTTT
>TRBV7-8|.|.|TRBJ1-4
CASSPITGGVNEKLFF
TGTGCCAGCAGCCCAATCACCGGGGGTGTAAATGAAAAACTGTTTTTT
>TRBV7-9|once|TRBD1|TRBJ2-7
CASSLTGVRYEQYF
TGTGCCAGCAGCCTCACAGGGGTTCGGTACGAGCAGTACTTC
>TRBV28|.|TRBD1|TRBJ1-5
CASSLVRGNQPQHF
TGTGCCAGCAGTCTTGTCAGGGGGAATCAGCCCCAGCATTTT
>TRBV5-1|.|.|TRBJ2-5
CASSSQDSSGETQYF
TGCGCCAGCAGCTCCCAGGACAGCTCTGGGGAGACCCAGTACTTC
>TRBV5-5|.|TRBD1|TRBJ2-7
CASSFGTGGNEQYF
TGTGCCAGCAGCTTCGGGACAGGGGGCAACGAGCAGTACTTC